These T cell receptor beta chains were read from a single sample in a study of ipilimumab plus nivolumab after autologous stem cell transplantation. TCRdb's copy holds only in-frame clones and misses some; the assay was immunoSEQ multiplex PCR. The sample holds about 9,800 clones; nearly 70% are singletons and the top ten take about 19%. The source material was PBMCs, sampled in a trial of ipilimumab plus nivolumab as post-transplant consolidation. All receptors come from a female donor with multiple myeloma. CDR3s include the opening cysteine and the closing phenylalanine or tryptophan. A D gene is named only where the DNA matches it firmly. Not every row has a clone size; where given, it reads once, few, many or a size class.

TRBV5-5,TRBJ2-5,NA,NA,CASRTAPGQTQETQYF,TGTGCCAGCAGGACAGCCCCCGGACAGACCCAAGAGACCCAGTACTTC
TRBV5-4,TRBJ2-7,TRBD1,NA,CASSPETGIRAYEQYF,TGTGCCAGCAGCCCCGAGACAGGGATCCGCGCCTACGAGCAGTACTTC
TRBV28,TRBJ1-2,NA,few,CASSSGGRGYTF,TGTGCCAGCAGTTCGGGTGGGAGAGGCTACACCTTC
TRBV28,TRBJ2-7,NA,NA,CASGDTPAGEQYF,TGTGCCAGCGGGGACACCCCAGCGGGGGAGCAGTACTTC
TRBV10-2,TRBJ2-1,TRBD1,once,CASNPTTGAVYEQFF,TGCGCCAGCAACCCCACGACAGGGGCAGTTTATGAGCAGTTCTTC
TRBV5-1,TRBJ2-1,NA,NA,CASSLVAEGYNEQFF,TGCGCCAGCAGCTTGGTGGCGGAGGGGTACAATGAGCAGTTCTTC
TRBV29-1,TRBJ2-3,NA,NA,CSVDQSGVQGDTQYF,TGCAGCGTTGATCAGTCAGGCGTCCAGGGAGATACGCAGTATTTT
TRBV10-1,TRBJ2-3,NA,few,CASSYSTDTQYF,TGCGCCAGCAGTTATTCAACAGATACGCAGTATTTT
TRBV19,TRBJ2-2,NA,medium-sized,CASRENTEFWTGELFF,TGTGCCAGTAGAGAGAATACAGAGTTTTGGACCGGGGAGCTGTTTTTT
TRBV9,TRBJ1-4,NA,medium-sized,CASSVSGVQGEKLFF,TGTGCCAGCAGCGTATCAGGGGTGCAAGGTGAAAAACTGTTTTTT